This is a list of T cell receptor beta chains from one sample in a study of OX40 agonist ivuxolimab in advanced cancers. Repertoires were generated with immunoSEQ multiplex PCR, while TCRdb's copy carries only in-frame clones and drops some. The table has more than 40,000 clones, 75% to 95% seen once. Here the sequenced sample was CD4+ or CD8+ T cells sorted from blood, taken in a trial of the OX40 agonist ivuxolimab. The source is an adult with an advanced solid tumor such as melanoma, head and neck, liver or kidney cancer. Both conserved end residues are part of each CDR3. The D gene is left open where the match is weak. Clone size is shown for a subset of rows, as once, few, many or a class of expanded clone.

D,size,J,V,DNA,CDR3
TRBD2,NA,TRBJ2-7,TRBV5-6,TGTGCCAGCAGCTTTAGCGGGGGCCCGTACGAGCAGTACTTC,CASSFSGGPYEQYF
NA,NA,TRBJ2-3,TRBV18,TGTGCCAGCTCTCTAAAGAGCCGGCAGACATTCACAGATACGCAGTATTTT,CASSLKSRQTFTDTQYF
NA,NA,TRBJ1-5,TRBV9,TGTGCCAGCGGCGTGGGCAGGGGAAAGGATCAGCCCCAGCATTTT,CASGVGRGKDQPQHF
NA,NA,TRBJ1-3,TRBV10-1,TGCGCCAGCAGAACTCTGAGTGTCGAGAGCTCTGGAAACACCATATATTTT,CASRTLSVESSGNTIYF
NA,NA,TRBJ2-7,TRBV21-1,TGTGCCAGCAGCAAGGGTCGGCGGCAAATTTACGAGCAGTACTTC,CASSKGRRQIYEQYF
TRBD1,NA,TRBJ1-4,TRBV27,TGTGCCAGCAAAGAAGGGGGCCGCGCAACTAATGAAAAACTGTTTTTT,CASKEGGRATNEKLFF
NA,NA,TRBJ1-1,TRBV19,TGTGCCAGTAGTACAGGGGTAGCGGCTGAAGCTTTCTTT,CASSTGVAAEAFF
NA,once,TRBJ2-1,TRBV20-1,TGCAGTGGGCAACCGAACAATGAGCAGTTCTTC,CSGQPNNEQFF
NA,NA,TRBJ2-7,TRBV9,TGTGCCAGCAGCGTAGGGGACGGACTCTACGAGCAGTACTTC,CASSVGDGLYEQYF
NA,NA,TRBJ2-1,TRBV6-5,TGTGCCAGCAGTTACTCGGTCTACGCCAATGAGCAGTTCTTC,CASSYSVYANEQFF
NA,NA,TRBJ1-2,TRBV7-8,TGTGCCAGCAGCTATAGAAACCCGAACTGGGATGGCTACACCTTC,CASSYRNPNWDGYTF
NA,NA,TRBJ2-1,TRBV19,TGTGCCAGTAGTTGGGATTTCTACAATGAGCAGTTCTTC,CASSWDFYNEQFF
TRBD2,NA,TRBJ2-2,TRBV7-8,TGTGCCAGCAGCTTAAGACTAGCGGGGGGGAACACCGGGGAGCTGTTTTTT,CASSLRLAGGNTGELFF
TRBD1,NA,TRBJ2-3,TRBV11-3,TGTGCCAGCAGCTTAGATCATGGACAGGGGGCAGATACGCAGTATTTT,CASSLDHGQGADTQYF
TRBD2,once,TRBJ2-1,TRBV6-6,TGTGCCAGCAGTCGTTGGACTAGCCCAAAGTTTCATGAGCAGTTCTTC,CASSRWTSPKFHEQFF
TRBD1,NA,TRBJ2-7,TRBV5-1,TGCGCCAGCAGCCTTTGGACAGGGTATATGTACGAGCAGTACTTC,CASSLWTGYMYEQYF
NA,NA,TRBJ2-7,TRBV27,TGTGCCAGCAGACCAGGAGGGTCCTACGAGCAGTACTTC,CASRPGGSYEQYF
NA,few,TRBJ1-2,TRBV19,TGTGCCAGTACCCTACTTGGGACCAGTGATGGCTACACCTTC,CASTLLGTSDGYTF
TRBD2,NA,TRBJ2-1,TRBV28,TGTGCCAGCAGAAAACTAGCGGGAGTTTACAATGAGCAGTTCTTC,CASRKLAGVYNEQFF
NA,medium-sized,TRBJ1-2,TRBV9,TGTGCCAGCAGCGCTTGGGGGGATGGCTACACCTTC,CASSAWGDGYTF
NA,NA,TRBJ2-1,TRBV7-2,TGTGCCAGCTGCCTTGGCGGAAACAATGAGCAGTTCTTC,CASCLGGNNEQFF
TRBD1,few,TRBJ1-1,TRBV27,TGTGCCAGCAGTTTATTGCGGGACAGTGAAGCTTTCTTT,CASSLLRDSEAFF
TRBD1,NA,TRBJ2-3,TRBV29-1,TGCAGCGTTGCGGACAGGATGGTTCCAGATACGCAGTATTTT,CSVADRMVPDTQYF
TRBD2,NA,TRBJ2-3,TRBV6-6,TGTGCCAGCAGTAGACTAGCGGGAGGAATTACAGATACGCAGTATTTT,CASSRLAGGITDTQYF
NA,NA,TRBJ1-6,TRBV5-6,TGTGCCAGCAGCTTGTCTGGGGGTTTAGCCTATAATTCACCCCTCCACTTT,CASSLSGGLAYNSPLHF
NA,NA,TRBJ2-3,TRBV4-1,TGCGCCAGCAGCCACGGGCTGAGCACAGATACGCAGTATTTT,CASSHGLSTDTQYF
NA,NA,TRBJ1-1,TRBV19,TGTGCCAGTAGTATTTTTTGGCAGGGGAACACTGAAGCTTTCTTT,CASSIFWQGNTEAFF
NA,NA,TRBJ2-7,TRBV5-5,TGTGCCAGCAGCCTGTACGGGGGCTTCTCCTACGAGCAGTACTTC,CASSLYGGFSYEQYF
NA,few,TRBJ2-1,TRBV7-3,TGTGCCAGCAGCTTGGATCCGACAGGCTACAATGAGCAGTTCTTC,CASSLDPTGYNEQFF
NA,NA,TRBJ1-1,TRBV5-1,TGCGCCAGCAGCTTGCTGGAGGGCGTGAACACTGAAGCTTTCTTT,CASSLLEGVNTEAFF
NA,NA,TRBJ2-1,TRBV21-1,TGTGCCAGCAGCAAAGTAACAGCGAGGTTCAATGAGCAGTTCTTC,CASSKVTARFNEQFF
NA,NA,TRBJ2-3,TRBV7-2,TGTGCCAGCAGCTTAGTTAGGTACAGCCCAGATACGCAGTATTTT,CASSLVRYSPDTQYF
NA,NA,TRBJ2-7,TRBV6-5,TGTGCCAGCAGTTACTCTCGTACGTACGAGCAGTACTTC,CASSYSRTYEQYF
NA,NA,TRBJ1-2,TRBV18,TGTGCCAGCTCACCACCGGAGCCTCTTGGCTACACCTTC,CASSPPEPLGYTF
TRBD2,NA,TRBJ2-1,TRBV6-5,TGTGCCAGCAGTTTCAGGGACTACCAGTTCTTC,CASSFRDYQFF
NA,once,TRBJ2-7,TRBV5-4,TGTGCCAGCAGCTTCCCCGACAGCGGATTGAACGAGCAGTACTTC,CASSFPDSGLNEQYF
NA,NA,TRBJ1-5,TRBV28,TGTGCCAGCAGTTTATTCCGAAGCAATCAGCCCCAGCATTTT,CASSLFRSNQPQHF
NA,NA,TRBJ2-1,TRBV6-5,TGTGCCAGCAGTTACTCGATTTTGGCGGGGCTAGGTGAGCAGTTCTTC,CASSYSILAGLGEQFF
TRBD1,NA,TRBJ1-1,TRBV7-3,TGTGCCAGCAGCTTTGCGGGACAGGGCGGCACTGAAGCTTTCTTT,CASSFAGQGGTEAFF
TRBD2,NA,TRBJ2-1,TRBV10-2,TGCGCCAGCAGTGAGAGTAGCGGGGCCTACAATGAGCAGTTCTTC,CASSESSGAYNEQFF
NA,NA,TRBJ2-1,TRBV19,TGTGCCAGTAGTAAGATGACAGGAGCCGCCTACAATGAGCAGTTCTTC,CASSKMTGAAYNEQFF
TRBD1,NA,TRBJ2-1,TRBV14,TGTGCCAGCAGCCCGAACCAAGAAGGACAGGTCTACAATGAGCAGTTCTTC,CASSPNQEGQVYNEQFF